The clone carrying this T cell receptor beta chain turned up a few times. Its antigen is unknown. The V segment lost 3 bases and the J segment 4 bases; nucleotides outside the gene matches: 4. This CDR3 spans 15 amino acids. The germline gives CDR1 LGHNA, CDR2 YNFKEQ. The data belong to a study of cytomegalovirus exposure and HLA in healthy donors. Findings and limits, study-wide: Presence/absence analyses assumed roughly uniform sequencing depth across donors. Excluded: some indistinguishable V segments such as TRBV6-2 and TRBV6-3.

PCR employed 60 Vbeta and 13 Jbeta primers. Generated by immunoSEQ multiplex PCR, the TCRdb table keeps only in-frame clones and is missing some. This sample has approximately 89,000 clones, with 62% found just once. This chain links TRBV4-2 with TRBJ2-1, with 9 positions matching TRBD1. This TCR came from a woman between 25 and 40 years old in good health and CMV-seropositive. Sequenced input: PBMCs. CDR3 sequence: CASSQRQGEYNEQFF. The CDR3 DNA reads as TGTGCCAGCAGCCAGCGACAGGGGGAATACAATGAGCAGTTCTTC.